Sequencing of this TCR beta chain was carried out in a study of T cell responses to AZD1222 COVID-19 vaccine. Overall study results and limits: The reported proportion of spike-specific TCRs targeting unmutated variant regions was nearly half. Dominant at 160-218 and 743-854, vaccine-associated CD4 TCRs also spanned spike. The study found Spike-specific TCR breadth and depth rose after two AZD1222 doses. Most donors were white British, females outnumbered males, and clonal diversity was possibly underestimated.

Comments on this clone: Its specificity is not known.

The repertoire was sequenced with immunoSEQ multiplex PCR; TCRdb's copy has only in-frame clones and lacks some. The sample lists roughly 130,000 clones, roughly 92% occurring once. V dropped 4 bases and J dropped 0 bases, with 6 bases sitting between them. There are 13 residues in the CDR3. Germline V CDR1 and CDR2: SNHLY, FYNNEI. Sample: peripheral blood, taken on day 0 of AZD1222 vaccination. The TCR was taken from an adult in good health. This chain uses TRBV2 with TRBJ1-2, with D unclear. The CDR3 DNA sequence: TGTGCCAGCAGTGGGCAAACTAACTATGGCTACACCTTC. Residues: CASSGQTNYGYTF. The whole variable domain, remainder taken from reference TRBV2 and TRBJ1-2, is EPEVTQTPSHQVTQMGQEVILRCVPISNHLYFYWYRQILGQKVEFLVSFYNNEISEKSEIFDDQFSVERPDGSNFTLKIRSTKLEDSAMYFCASSGQTNYGYTFGSGTRLTVV.